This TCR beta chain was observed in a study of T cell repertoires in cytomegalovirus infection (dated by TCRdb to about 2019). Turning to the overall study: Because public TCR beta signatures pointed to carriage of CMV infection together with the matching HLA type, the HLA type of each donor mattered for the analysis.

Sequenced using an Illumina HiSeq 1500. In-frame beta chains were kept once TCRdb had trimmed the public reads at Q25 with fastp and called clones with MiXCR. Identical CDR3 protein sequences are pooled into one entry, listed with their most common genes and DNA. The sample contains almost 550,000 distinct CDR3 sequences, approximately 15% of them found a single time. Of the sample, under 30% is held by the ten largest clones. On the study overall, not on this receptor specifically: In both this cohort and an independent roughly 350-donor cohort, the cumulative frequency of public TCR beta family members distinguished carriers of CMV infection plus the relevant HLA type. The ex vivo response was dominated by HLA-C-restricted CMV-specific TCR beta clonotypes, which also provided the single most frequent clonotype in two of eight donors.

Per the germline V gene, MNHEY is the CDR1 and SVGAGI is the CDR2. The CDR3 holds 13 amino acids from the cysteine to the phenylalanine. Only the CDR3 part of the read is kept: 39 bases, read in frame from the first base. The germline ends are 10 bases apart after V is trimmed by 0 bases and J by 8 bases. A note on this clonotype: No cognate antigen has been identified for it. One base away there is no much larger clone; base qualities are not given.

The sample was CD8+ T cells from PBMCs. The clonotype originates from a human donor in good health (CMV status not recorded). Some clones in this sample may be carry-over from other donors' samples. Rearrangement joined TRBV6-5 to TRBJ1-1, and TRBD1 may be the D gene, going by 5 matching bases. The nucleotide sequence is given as TGTGCCAGCAGTTACTCGCGGGCAGGGGAAGCTTTCTTT. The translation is CASSYSRAGEAFF.